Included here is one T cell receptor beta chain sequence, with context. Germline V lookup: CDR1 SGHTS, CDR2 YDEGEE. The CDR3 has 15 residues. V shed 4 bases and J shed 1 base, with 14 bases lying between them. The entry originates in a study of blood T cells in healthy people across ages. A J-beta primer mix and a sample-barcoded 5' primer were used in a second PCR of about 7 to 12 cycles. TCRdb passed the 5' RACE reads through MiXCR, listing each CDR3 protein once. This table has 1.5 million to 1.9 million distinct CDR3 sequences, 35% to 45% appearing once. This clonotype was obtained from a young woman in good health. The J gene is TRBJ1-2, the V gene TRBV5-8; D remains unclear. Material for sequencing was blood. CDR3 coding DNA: TGTGCCAGCAGCGGCCACCCCGCCCGTAACTATGGCTACACCTTC. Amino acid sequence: CASSGHPARNYGYTF.